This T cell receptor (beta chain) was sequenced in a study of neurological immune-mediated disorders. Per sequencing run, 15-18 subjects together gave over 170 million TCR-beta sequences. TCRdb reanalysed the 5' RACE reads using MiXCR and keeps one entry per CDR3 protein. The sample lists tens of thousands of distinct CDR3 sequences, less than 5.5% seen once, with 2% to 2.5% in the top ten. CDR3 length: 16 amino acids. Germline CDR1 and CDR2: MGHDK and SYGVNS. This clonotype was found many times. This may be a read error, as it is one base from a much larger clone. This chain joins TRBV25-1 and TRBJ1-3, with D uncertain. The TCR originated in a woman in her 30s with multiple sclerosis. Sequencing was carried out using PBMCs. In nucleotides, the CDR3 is TGTGCCAGCAGTGAATATGGAGGGTACGCTGGAAAAACCATATATTTT. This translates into CASSEYGGYAGKTIYF.